The sample holds a few counts of the clone carrying this T cell receptor (beta chain). Its antigen is still unknown. The sample is drawn from a study of a mutant IDH1 vaccine in newly diagnosed glioma. Study-level background: Treated patients, about 62% male and approximately 40% female, averaged approximately 40 years of age. Patients arrived already treated with radiotherapy, temozolomide, or both, most having had both. Whole-study findings and limits: Among patients, nearly 95% showed immune responses induced by the vaccine.

Generated by immunoSEQ multiplex PCR, the TCRdb table keeps only in-frame clones and is missing some. Among about 15,000 clones listed, more than 80% were seen once. As for time point: baseline, week 1 (first vaccination visit). Specified treatment: pre-vaccination baseline after standard-of-care therapy. The material sequenced was PBMCs, taken from a glioma patient treated with radiotherapy, temozolomide or both. The receptor comes from a woman between 35 and 50 years old with glioma. Some clones in this sample may be carry-over from other donors' samples.

Here the CDR3 DNA reads TGTGCCAGTAGTATAACGAGGAACACTGAAGCTTTCTTT. Its protein product is CASSITRNTEAFF. This chain links TRBV19 with TRBJ1-1; D not certain. Trimming pared 2 bases from V and 1 base from J, leaving 5 bases between. This CDR3 is built from 13 residues. The germline CDR1 and CDR2 sequences are LNHDA and SQIVND (reference sequence).